This T cell receptor (beta chain) emerged from a study of shared clonotypes between healthy human individuals. General study points: The study found about 5% of naive CD4 clonotypes shared across a few donors.

Germline assignment: CDR1 MDHEN and CDR2 SYDVKM. The CDR3 extends over 11 amino acids. As regards this clone: Its specificity is unknown.

The genomic DNA of each subset was split evenly across several immunoSEQ plates. Some clones are missing from TCRdb's copy, which holds only in-frame ones; the method was immunoSEQ multiplex PCR. The repertoire consists of hundreds of thousands of clones, with around 96% occurring once and the leading ten covering 0.06%. Sequences were obtained from naive CD4+ T cells sorted from blood. The subset denotes: CD45RA+ positively selected. This TCR was recovered from a woman in her thirties in good health. The chain has TRBV28 and TRBJ2-5; tentatively, D is TRBD1 or TRBD2 (5 bases each). The J call may be mistaken, given a closer DNA end match to TRBJ2-7. The CDR3 protein is CAIGTVYEQYF. CDR3 coding DNA: TGTGCCATCGGGACGGTCTACGAGCAGTACTTC.